The 5 T cell receptor beta chains below all came from one sample that was sequenced in a study of CD8 T cells in ankylosing spondylitis. Each CDR3 protein gets one entry after TCRdb re-called the 5' RACE reads with MiXCR. Here the sample spans roughly 240,000 distinct CDR3 sequences, roughly 32% being singletons. The sequencing sample was made of blood, either unsorted or a sorted T cell fraction (not recorded which). All receptors derive from a male donor with ankylosing spondylitis or in good health (not recorded which).

This clonotype came up a few times. This sequence joins TRBV9 and TRBJ2-3; TRBD1 aligns across 7 bases. The V and J ends lost 0 bases and 2 bases, in that order; junction bases with no gene match: 3. CDR3 length: 15 residues. Germline V gene sequence: CDR1 SGDLS, CDR2 YYNGEE. CDR3 DNA sequence: TGTGCCAGCAGCGTAGAGGGGGCAGCCACAGATACGCAGTATTTT. It codes for CASSVEGAATDTQYF.

V and J are TRBV7-9 and TRBJ2-2, with D perhaps TRBD2 (5 bases). The V end was cut by 3 bases, the J end by 6 bases, with 8 bases between. The germline V gene has CDR1 SEHNR and CDR2 FQNEAQ (reference sequence). CDR3 length: 13 amino acids. The CDR3 DNA sequence: TGTGCCAGCAGCTTTGGAGGAGCCGGGGAGCTGTTTTTT. It encodes CASSFGGAGELFF.

The gene calls are TRBV29-1 and TRBJ1-1; TRBD1 is a possible D gene (6 bases). The V and J ends lost 5 bases and 2 bases respectively, with 12 bases between them. CDR1 is SQVTM and CDR2 is ANQGSEA in the germline V gene. The CDR3 is made up of 13 amino acids. The CDR3, as DNA: TGCAGCGTTATTCGGACAGTTAACACTGAAGCTTTCTTT. Amino acids: CSVIRTVNTEAFF. The whole variable domain, remainder taken from reference TRBV29-1 and TRBJ1-1, is SAVISQKPSRDICQRGTSLTIQCQVDSQVTMMFWYRQQPGQSLTLIATANQGSEATYESGFVIDKFPISRPNLTFSTLTVSNMSPEDSSIYLCSVIRTVNTEAFFGQGTRLTVV.

This sequence joins TRBV28 and TRBJ1-5, with a tentative D call TRBD1 (6 bases). The length of the CDR3 is 16 residues. CDR1 and CDR2 (germline): MDHEN, SYDVKM. V lost 1 base to trimming and J lost 6 bases, with 16 bases between them. CDR3 amino acids: CASSLSRGERSQPQHF. CDR3 DNA sequence: TGTGCCAGCAGTTTATCCAGGGGAGAAAGGTCTCAGCCCCAGCATTTT.

V is TRBV4-2 and J is TRBJ2-3; TRBD1 might be the D (5 bases). CDR1 and CDR2 from the germline V gene are LGHNA and YNFKEQ. Trimming removed 0 bases from V and 4 bases from J, with 11 bases in between. CDR3 length equals 15 residues. The CDR3 bases are TGTGCCAGCAGCCAAGATGGGGCGGCCTCAGATACGCAGTATTTT. It codes for CASSQDGAASDTQYF.